This T cell receptor (beta chain) derives from a study of OX40 agonist ivuxolimab in advanced cancers. General observations from the study: Fewer expanded clones were found on average in CD4+ than in CD8+ T cells.

Only in-frame clones appear in the TCRdb table, and some are missing; sequencing was by immunoSEQ multiplex PCR. The table lists approximately 12,000 clones, 65% to 80% of them singletons. This clone has just a few counts. Its antigen is unknown. Exclusion of a patient followed from autoimmune disease history or systemic immunosuppression. Blood sampling was done at baseline, cycle 4 day 1, and cycle 7 day 1. The CDR3 totals 15 residues. CDR1 SGHAT and CDR2 FQNNGV come from the germline V gene. V lost 4 bases and J lost 4; bases outside the gene matches: 5. V gene TRBV11-2 combines with J gene TRBJ2-2; 8 bases agree with TRBD1. The material was CD4+ or CD8+ T cells sorted from blood, obtained in a trial of the OX40 agonist ivuxolimab. This clonotype originated in an adult with an advanced solid tumor such as melanoma, head and neck, liver or kidney cancer. CDR3: CASSSMTGVTGELFF. The CDR3 region has the DNA TGTGCCAGCAGCTCGATGACAGGGGTCACCGGGGAGCTGTTTTTT.